This T cell receptor (beta chain) was identified in a study of T cell repertoires in cytomegalovirus infection. Whole-study findings and limits: Dominating the ex vivo response were TCR beta clonotypes that were CMV-specific and HLA-C-restricted. Cumulative frequency of public TCR beta families picked out carriers of CMV plus the relevant HLA.

One entry per CDR3 protein results from TCRdb running MiXCR on the reads. Altogether 350,000 to 400,000 distinct CDR3 sequences are present, approximately 30% being singletons, with the ten largest covering 13%. A few counts support this clonotype. Its antigen is still unknown. The CDR3 spans 18 residues. Per germline, CDR1 MGHRA and CDR2 YSYEKL. V gave up 3 bases and J gave up 4 bases, with 21 bases separating them. The sample was cultured PBMCs, taken from culture after CMV antigen stimulation. This TCR was recovered from a human donor in good health (CMV status not recorded). Some clones in this sample may be carry-over from other donors' samples. J is TRBJ2-2 and V is TRBV4-1; TRBD2 is a possible D gene (6 bases). The CDR3 here is CASSHPLGRLVGTGELFF. The CDR3 DNA is TGCGCCAGCAGCCACCCCCTGGGGAGACTAGTGGGCACCGGGGAGCTGTTTTTT.